These T cell receptor beta chains were read from a single sample in a study of cytomegalovirus exposure and HLA in healthy donors. Repertoires were generated with immunoSEQ multiplex PCR, while TCRdb's copy carries only in-frame clones and drops some. Counted here are around 120,000 clones, around 76% occurring once; the ten biggest clones make up about 29%. The sequencing input was PBMCs. Receptor source: a man aged 60 to 75 in good health and CMV-seropositive. CDR3s include the opening cysteine and the closing phenylalanine or tryptophan. The order of the fields is J gene, V gene, D gene, clone size, CDR3 protein, CDR3 DNA. A D gene is named only where the DNA matches it firmly. Clone size appears in some rows only: once, few, many, or a class for an expanded clone.

J gene: TRBJ2-5; V gene: TRBV19; D gene: TRBD2; clone size: .; CDR3 protein: CASSKRGGQETQYF; CDR3 DNA: TGTGCCAGTAGTAAACGGGGAGGGCAAGAGACCCAGTACTTC
J gene: TRBJ2-2; V gene: TRBV11-3; D gene: TRBD2; clone size: .; CDR3 protein: CASSFSGGSTGELFF; CDR3 DNA: TGTGCCAGCAGCTTCAGCGGGGGGAGCACCGGGGAGCTGTTTTTT
J gene: TRBJ2-4; V gene: TRBV6-1; D gene: TRBD2; clone size: few; CDR3 protein: CASSEEGRGGIQYF; CDR3 DNA: TGTGCCAGCAGTGAAGAAGGACGGGGAGGGATTCAGTACTTC
J gene: TRBJ1-1; V gene: TRBV19; D gene: .; clone size: .; CDR3 protein: CASSIGAGKNTEAFF; CDR3 DNA: TGTGCCAGTAGTATAGGCGCGGGCAAGAACACTGAAGCTTTCTTT
J gene: TRBJ1-1; V gene: TRBV2; D gene: .; clone size: .; CDR3 protein: CASSEAAPLMNTEAFF; CDR3 DNA: TGTGCCAGCAGTGAAGCCGCGCCACTTATGAACACTGAAGCTTTCTTT
J gene: TRBJ2-7; V gene: TRBV9; D gene: TRBD2; clone size: once; CDR3 protein: CASSVESGRAYEQYF; CDR3 DNA: TGTGCCAGCAGCGTAGAGAGCGGGAGGGCCTACGAGCAGTACTTC
J gene: TRBJ1-5; V gene: TRBV21-1; D gene: .; clone size: .; CDR3 protein: CASSNPGTGSNQPQHF; CDR3 DNA: TGTGCCAGCAGCAACCCCGGGACAGGGAGCAATCAGCCCCAGCATTTT
J gene: TRBJ1-2; V gene: TRBV4-1; D gene: .; clone size: .; CDR3 protein: CASSAHTGTPNYGYTF; CDR3 DNA: TGCGCCAGCAGCGCCCACACCGGGACACCCAACTATGGCTACACCTTC
J gene: TRBJ1-1; V gene: TRBV6-6; D gene: TRBD1; clone size: .; CDR3 protein: CASIPPPGGLEAFF; CDR3 DNA: TGTGCCAGCATCCCTCCCCCAGGGGGCCTTGAAGCTTTCTTT
J gene: TRBJ2-5; V gene: TRBV4-1; D gene: TRBD2; clone size: .; CDR3 protein: CASSQALAGAMYQETQYF; CDR3 DNA: TGCGCCAGCAGCCAAGCGCTAGCGGGGGCGATGTACCAAGAGACCCAGTACTTC
J gene: TRBJ2-2; V gene: TRBV28; D gene: TRBD1; clone size: few; CDR3 protein: CASSSETGSEELFF; CDR3 DNA: TGTGCCAGCAGTTCAGAGACAGGGTCTGAGGAGCTGTTTTTT
J gene: TRBJ2-1; V gene: TRBV5-5; D gene: TRBD1; clone size: .; CDR3 protein: CASSFQGAGYNEQFF; CDR3 DNA: TGTGCCAGCAGCTTCCAGGGGGCGGGCTACAATGAGCAGTTCTTC
J gene: TRBJ2-5; V gene: TRBV29-1; D gene: TRBD1; clone size: .; CDR3 protein: CSVEDRDRGRETQYF; CDR3 DNA: TGCAGCGTTGAAGACCGGGACAGGGGGAGGGAGACCCAGTACTTC
J gene: TRBJ2-7; V gene: TRBV5-6; D gene: .; clone size: .; CDR3 protein: CASSSPYEQYF; CDR3 DNA: TGTGCCAGCAGCTCTCCCTACGAGCAGTACTTC
J gene: TRBJ2-3; V gene: TRBV5-1; D gene: TRBD2; clone size: .; CDR3 protein: CASSSQRASGSSDTQYF; CDR3 DNA: TGCGCCAGCAGCTCCCAGAGGGCTAGCGGGAGTTCAGATACGCAGTATTTT
J gene: TRBJ2-7; V gene: TRBV11-2; D gene: TRBD1; clone size: .; CDR3 protein: CASSLDLRTGGEQYF; CDR3 DNA: TGTGCCAGCAGCTTAGATCTCCGGACAGGGGGCGAGCAGTACTTC
J gene: TRBJ1-6; V gene: TRBV7-2; D gene: TRBD1; clone size: .; CDR3 protein: CASSLSGQGNSPLHF; CDR3 DNA: TGTGCCAGCAGCTTATCGGGACAGGGAAATTCACCCCTCCACTTT
J gene: TRBJ1-4; V gene: TRBV7-9; D gene: .; clone size: .; CDR3 protein: CASSLAGTNEKLFF; CDR3 DNA: TGTGCCAGCAGCTTGGCAGGGACTAATGAAAAACTGTTTTTT
J gene: TRBJ1-1; V gene: TRBV27; D gene: TRBD1; clone size: .; CDR3 protein: CASSSRTGGNTEAFF; CDR3 DNA: TGTGCCAGCAGTTCTCGAACAGGGGGAAACACTGAAGCTTTCTTT
J gene: TRBJ2-3; V gene: TRBV2; D gene: TRBD2; clone size: once; CDR3 protein: CASRGTSGTSTDTQYF; CDR3 DNA: TGTGCCAGCAGAGGAACTAGCGGTACTAGCACAGATACGCAGTATTTT
J gene: TRBJ1-1; V gene: TRBV5-1; D gene: TRBD1; clone size: .; CDR3 protein: CASSSPLPGGPDGTEAFF; CDR3 DNA: TGCGCCAGCAGCTCGCCGCTTCCAGGGGGCCCCGACGGCACTGAAGCTTTCTTT
J gene: TRBJ2-1; V gene: TRBV27; D gene: TRBD2; clone size: .; CDR3 protein: CASSPPGGNEQFF; CDR3 DNA: TGTGCCAGCAGTCCTCCGGGGGGCAATGAGCAGTTCTTC
J gene: TRBJ2-3; V gene: TRBV4-1; D gene: .; clone size: once; CDR3 protein: CASSSLRGSRTDTQYF; CDR3 DNA: TGCGCCAGCAGCTCCCTCAGGGGCAGCCGCACAGATACGCAGTATTTT
J gene: TRBJ1-2; V gene: TRBV4-1; D gene: .; clone size: .; CDR3 protein: CASSQGLGVFYGYTF; CDR3 DNA: TGCGCCAGCAGCCAGGGGCTTGGGGTTTTCTATGGCTACACCTTC
J gene: TRBJ1-5; V gene: TRBV28; D gene: .; clone size: .; CDR3 protein: CASKYRENQPQHF; CDR3 DNA: TGTGCCAGCAAGTACAGGGAAAATCAGCCCCAGCATTTT
J gene: TRBJ2-2; V gene: TRBV2; D gene: .; clone size: .; CDR3 protein: CASRAQGLAGELFF; CDR3 DNA: TGTGCCAGCAGGGCACAGGGATTGGCCGGGGAGCTGTTTTTT
J gene: TRBJ1-1; V gene: TRBV11-3; D gene: TRBD1; clone size: few; CDR3 protein: CASSPGTGSAFF; CDR3 DNA: TGTGCCAGCAGCCCCGGGACAGGAAGTGCTTTCTTT
J gene: TRBJ1-6; V gene: TRBV27; D gene: .; clone size: .; CDR3 protein: CASSFLKSSYNSPLHF; CDR3 DNA: TGTGCCAGCAGTTTCCTTAAGAGCTCCTATAATTCACCCCTCCACTTT
J gene: TRBJ1-5; V gene: TRBV19; D gene: TRBD1; clone size: .; CDR3 protein: CASSRDRGPDQPQHF; CDR3 DNA: TGTGCCAGTAGTAGGGACAGGGGGCCGGATCAGCCCCAGCATTTT
J gene: TRBJ2-3; V gene: TRBV5-1; D gene: .; clone size: .; CDR3 protein: CASSLSSTDTQYF; CDR3 DNA: TGCGCCAGCAGCTTGTCTAGCACAGATACGCAGTATTTT
J gene: TRBJ2-4; V gene: TRBV9; D gene: TRBD1; clone size: .; CDR3 protein: CASSAGQGMNIQYF; CDR3 DNA: TGTGCCAGCAGCGCGGGACAGGGAATGAACATTCAGTACTTC
J gene: TRBJ1-5; V gene: TRBV5-4; D gene: .; clone size: .; CDR3 protein: CASSLDRDQPQHF; CDR3 DNA: TGTGCCAGCAGCTTGGACAGGGATCAGCCCCAGCATTTT
J gene: TRBJ1-1; V gene: TRBV2; D gene: .; clone size: .; CDR3 protein: CASSKQEYTEAFF; CDR3 DNA: TGTGCCAGCAGTAAACAGGAATACACTGAAGCTTTCTTT
J gene: TRBJ1-4; V gene: TRBV29-1; D gene: .; clone size: .; CDR3 protein: CSVWDMTTNEKLFF; CDR3 DNA: TGCAGCGTTTGGGACATGACAACTAATGAAAAACTGTTTTTT
J gene: TRBJ2-3; V gene: TRBV30; D gene: .; clone size: .; CDR3 protein: CAWSGLLADTQYF; CDR3 DNA: TGTGCCTGGAGTGGCCTACTAGCAGATACGCAGTATTTT
J gene: TRBJ1-5; V gene: TRBV18; D gene: TRBD1; clone size: .; CDR3 protein: CASSLKQGGSNQPQHF; CDR3 DNA: TGTGCCAGCTCACTAAAACAGGGGGGTAGCAATCAGCCCCAGCATTTT
J gene: TRBJ1-5; V gene: TRBV6-1; D gene: .; clone size: .; CDR3 protein: CASSEKGDQPQHF; CDR3 DNA: TGTGCCAGCAGTGAAAAAGGGGATCAGCCCCAGCATTTT
J gene: TRBJ2-3; V gene: TRBV5-4; D gene: TRBD1; clone size: once; CDR3 protein: CASSFGTGVSTDTQYF; CDR3 DNA: TGTGCCAGCAGCTTCGGGACAGGAGTTAGCACAGATACGCAGTATTTT
J gene: TRBJ1-1; V gene: TRBV2; D gene: .; clone size: .; CDR3 protein: CASSPNVNTEAFF; CDR3 DNA: TGTGCCAGCAGCCCTAATGTGAACACTGAAGCTTTCTTT